Reported below is one TCR beta chain. Antigen unknown. The authors split each subset's genomic DNA evenly across several immunoSEQ plates. Generated by immunoSEQ multiplex PCR, the TCRdb table keeps only in-frame clones and is missing some. The repertoire holds more than 1,200,000 clones, with about 98.5% as singletons. This specimen belongs to a study of shared clonotypes between healthy human individuals. The J segment lost 5 bases and the V segment lost 0 bases, leaving 13 bases of the junction unmatched. The CDR3 loop spans 17 amino acids. CDR1 and CDR2 (germline): GTSNPN, SVGIG (reference sequence). Study results and caveats: Clonotype sharing levels among donors were expected to vary with sequencing depth. Sorted-subset sequencing was shown by rarefaction to be incomplete despite large depth.

CD45RA+ naive and CD45RA-negative memory subsets were separated from CD4+ cells. This TCR came from a man aged 25-45 years in good health. The V call is TRBV30, the J call TRBJ2-3, with 8 nucleotides matching TRBD2. The sequencing input was naive CD4+ T cells sorted from blood. Subset described: CD45RA+ positively selected. The CDR3: CAWSVLGAGVGGDTQYF. Here the CDR3 DNA reads TGTGCCTGGAGTGTACTGGGAGCGGGAGTGGGTGGAGATACGCAGTATTTT.